The next 8 T cell receptor beta chains were all read from a single sample in a study of early T cells in non-severe SARS-CoV-2 infection (dated by TCRdb to about 2021). The method behind the library was 5' RACE. The instrument given in TCRdb is NextSeq 500. Using fastp trimming at Q25 and MiXCR clonotype assembly, TCRdb reanalyzed the public sequencing data and kept in-frame beta chains. Merged by CDR3 protein, the rows form single entries marked with the most common genes and DNA. The sample table records approximately 46,000 distinct CDR3 sequences; around 6.1% of these occur just once. Approximately 13% of the sample is held by the ten biggest clonotypes. Sample: whole blood. The receptors come from an adult who was a healthcare worker with PCR-confirmed SARS-CoV-2 infection or an uninfected control (not recorded which).

There are many counts of this clonotype. The rearrangement joins TRBV4-1 to TRBJ2-6; 11 bases agree with TRBD1. V lost 8 bases and J lost 2; bases outside the gene matches: 8. CDR3 length: 17 amino acids. Germline V gives CDR1 MGHRA, CDR2 YSYEKL. The CDR3 reads CASSDRGRDTGANVLTF. The DNA for the CDR3 is TGCGCCAGCTCGGACAGGGGGCGCGACACTGGGGCCAACGTCCTGACTTTC.

This clonotype was seen at least ten times. This chain links TRBV5-6 with TRBJ2-1; 9 bases are shared with TRBD1. This CDR3 spans 13 amino acids. Looked up from germline, CDR1 is SGHDT and CDR2 is YYEEEE. The junction had 6 bases not matched to a gene; V was cut back by 7 bases and J by 7 bases. The CDR3: CASWRTGDNEQFF. CDR3 coding DNA: TGTGCCAGCTGGAGGACAGGGGATAATGAGCAGTTCTTC.

This clonotype appeared a few times. This chain links TRBV2 with TRBJ2-3; D may correspond to TRBD1 or TRBD2 (5 bases each). Trimming took 5 bases from V and 6 from J, leaving 12 bases between them. The CDR3 is made up of 13 amino acids. Germline V gene sequence: CDR1 SNHLY, CDR2 FYNNEI. CDR3 DNA sequence: TGTGCCAGCAGTCGCGACCGGGGCGATACGCAGTATTTT. It is translated as CASSRDRGDTQYF.

Remarks on this clonotype: This clone may be a read error of a much larger clone one base away. The rearrangement uses TRBV5-6 and TRBJ2-3, with D uncertain. The ends were cut back, 2 bases at V and 2 bases at J, with 6 bases in the middle. CDR1 SGHDT and CDR2 YYEEEE come from the germline V gene. CDR3 size: 13 residues. This CDR3 is CASSFEDTDTQYF. The CDR3, as DNA: TGTGCCAGCAGCTTTGAGGACACAGATACGCAGTATTTT.

This clonotype appeared many times. The J gene is TRBJ1-2, the V gene TRBV10-3; a possible D gene is TRBD1 (5 bases). The CDR3 consists of 15 residues. Germline loops: CDR1 ENHRY, CDR2 SYGVKD. Trimming took 2 bases from V and 0 from J, leaving 10 bases between them. The CDR3 region is CAISEERGANYGYTF. CDR3 nucleotide sequence: TGTGCCATCAGTGAGGAAAGGGGAGCTAACTATGGCTACACCTTC.

This clonotype was counted between two and nine times. The chain joins TRBV18 to TRBJ2-5; D gene uncertain. The length of the CDR3 is 12 residues. The V and J ends lost 4 bases and 0 bases respectively, with 3 bases between them. Germline-derived CDR1 and CDR2 are KGHSH and LQKENI. The CDR3 bases are TGTGCCAGCTCACGAAACCAAGAGACCCAGTACTTC. Translating gives CASSRNQETQYF.

This clonotype was observed at least ten times. The genes are TRBV6-4 and TRBJ2-2, with 10 bases lining up with TRBD2. This CDR3 comprises 15 residues. V was clipped by 5 bases and J by 4 bases; unmatched bases: 4. Germline V gene lookup returns CDR1 MRHNA and CDR2 SNTAGT. The CDR3 coding sequence is TGTGCCAGCAGTACTAGCGGGGAGAGCACCGGGGAGCTGTTTTTT. As protein: CASSTSGESTGELFF.

This clonotype came up many times. The chain links TRBV30 to TRBJ2-1; D possibly corresponds to TRBD2 (5 bases). CDR1 is GTSNPN, CDR2 SVGIG, per germline (reference sequence). The CDR3 spans 17 residues. V gave up 7 bases and J gave up 0 bases, with 22 bases separating them. The CDR3 region is CALTHGLPRFSYNEQFF. CDR3 DNA sequence: TGTGCCTTGACGCATGGACTCCCTCGCTTCTCCTACAATGAGCAGTTCTTC.